One and the same sample provided the 14 T cell receptor beta chains below, sequenced in a study of T cell responses to AZD1222 COVID-19 vaccine. The protocol was immunoSEQ multiplex PCR, while the TCRdb copy is restricted to in-frame clones and leaves out a portion. The sample holds tens of thousands of clones, approximately 90% seen once. The input for sequencing was peripheral blood, taken 28 days after the second AZD1222 dose. Source of these receptors: an adult who received the AZD1222 COVID-19 vaccine.

This sequence joins TRBV15 and TRBJ2-3; D not certain. V dropped 0 bases and J dropped 0 bases, with 10 bases sitting between them. The CDR3 has 16 amino acids. Germline assignment: CDR1 LNHNV and CDR2 YYDKDF (reference sequence). The CDR3 loop reads CATSRDLAVSTDTQYF. The CDR3 region has the DNA TGTGCCACCAGCAGAGATCTGGCAGTGAGCACAGATACGCAGTATTTT.

This clone has a single count. Additional DNA sequences in this sample encode the identical CDR3. This chain links TRBV28 with TRBJ2-1; D not resolved. The CDR3 is 15 amino acids. CDR1 is MDHEN and CDR2 is SYDVKM in the germline V gene. Trimming removed 3 bases from V and 0 bases from J, with 9 bases in between. CDR3 protein: CASSFGGSSYNEQFF. CDR3 nucleotides: TGTGCCAGCAGTTTCGGCGGAAGCTCCTACAATGAGCAGTTCTTC.

This clone was detected only once. V usage is TRBV2 and J usage is TRBJ2-1, with D perhaps assigned TRBD1 or TRBD2 (5 bases each). The CDR3 length is 15 residues. V lost 4 bases to trimming and J lost 0 bases, with 10 bases between them. Germline V gene lookup returns CDR1 SNHLY and CDR2 FYNNEI. The CDR3 is CASSGGGSSYNEQFF. The DNA for the CDR3 is TGTGCCAGCAGTGGTGGGGGAAGCTCCTACAATGAGCAGTTCTTC.

This chain connects TRBV27 to TRBJ1-5; D remains unclear. Between the trimmed V and J ends, which lost 0 bases and 1 base, there was a span of 7 bases. The CDR3 has 15 amino acids. Germline CDR1 and CDR2: MNHEY and SMNVEV (reference sequence). The CDR3 region has the DNA TGTGCCAGCAGTTTATCGCGTAGGAGCAATCAGCCCCAGCATTTT. Its protein is CASSLSRRSNQPQHF.

The chain couples TRBV18 to TRBJ2-1, with TRBD1 as a possible D gene (6 bases). CDR3 length: 17 residues. Trimming removed 3 bases at V and 2 bases at J, with 17 bases between. Germline CDR1 KGHSH, CDR2 LQKENI. The CDR3 region has the DNA TGTGCCAGCTCACCTAATAGGGCAGGGGCCACCTACAATGAGCAGTTCTTC. Amino acids: CASSPNRAGATYNEQFF.

The count of this clone is one. The chain is built from TRBV28 and TRBJ2-3, with a possible D match to TRBD1 (6 bases). The CDR3 has 14 residues. V shed 5 bases and J shed 2 bases, with 11 bases lying between them. Germline-derived CDR1 and CDR2 are MDHEN and SYDVKM. For the CDR3, the DNA is TGTGCCAGCAGTCTGACAGGACCCACAGATACGCAGTATTTT. This encodes CASSLTGPTDTQYF.

In this sample, this clone turned up a few times. Additional DNA sequences in this sample encode the identical CDR3. The V and J genes are TRBV27 and TRBJ1-5; a weak D match, TRBD1 (5 bases). The V end lost 8 bases, the J end lost 6 bases, and 17 bases lay between the germline ends. Germline assignment: CDR1 MNHEY and CDR2 SMNVEV (reference sequence). CDR3 length: 14 amino acids. The CDR3 DNA reads TGTGCCAGCCGAGGCCAGGGAGCTGGTCAGCCCCAGCATTTT. Translation gives CASRGQGAGQPQHF.

The chain links TRBV27 to TRBJ2-7; D unresolved. The CDR3 consists of 16 residues. Trimming left V 0 bases short and J 4 bases short, with 16 bases between. Germline V gene lookup returns CDR1 MNHEY and CDR2 SMNVEV (reference sequence). CDR3 in amino acids: CASSLSWESPIYEQYF. The CDR3 DNA follows: TGTGCCAGCAGTTTATCTTGGGAATCACCAATATACGAGCAGTACTTC.

V is TRBV3-1 (or the pseudogene TRBV3-2) and J is TRBJ2-1; the D gene could be TRBD1 or TRBD2 (5 bases each). The germline CDR1 and CDR2 sequences are LGHDT and YNNKEL (reference sequence). V was trimmed by 3 bases and J by 12 bases, leaving 24 bases between them. The CDR3 runs 16 residues. The CDR3 region is CASSHFQLGLYRSQFF. As DNA, the CDR3 is TGTGCCAGCAGCCATTTTCAACTAGGCCTTTACAGGTCGCAGTTCTTC.

This chain connects TRBV28 to TRBJ1-5, with a possible D match to TRBD1 (5 bases). Germline CDR1 MDHEN, CDR2 SYDVKM. The CDR3 runs to 14 residues. Trimming removed 6 bases from V and 2 bases from J, with 11 bases in between. The CDR3 here is CASRAQGGNQPQHF. CDR3 nucleotide sequence: TGTGCCAGCAGAGCTCAGGGAGGCAATCAGCCCCAGCATTTT. Filled out from reference TRBV28 and TRBJ1-5, the complete variable domain reads DVKVTQSSRYLVKRTGEKVFLECVQDMDHENMFWYRQDPGLGLRLIYFSYDVKMKEKGDIPEGYSVSREKKERFSLILESASTNQTSMYLCASRAQGGNQPQHFGDGTRLSIL.

This chain joins TRBV30 and TRBJ2-7, with a possible D match to TRBD1 (6 bases). The CDR3 spans 14 residues. V gave up 3 bases and J gave up 4 bases, with 16 bases separating them. The germline CDR1 and CDR2 sequences are GTSNPN and SVGIG (reference sequence). In nucleotides, the CDR3 is TGTGCCTGGAGGAACAAGGGGACACGGTACGAGCAGTACTTC. As protein: CAWRNKGTRYEQYF.

The V and J genes are TRBV9 and TRBJ1-5; D not resolved. This CDR3 comprises 13 residues. Looked up from germline, CDR1 is SGDLS and CDR2 is YYNGEE. V gave up 0 bases and J gave up 5 bases, with 6 bases separating them. The CDR3 spells CASSVEDHQPQHF. CDR3 coding DNA: TGTGCCAGCAGCGTAGAGGATCATCAGCCCCAGCATTTT.

This rearrangement joins TRBV5-4 to TRBJ2-1, with 9 bases matching TRBD1. Germline values: CDR1 SGHNT, CDR2 YYREEE (reference sequence). V dropped 9 bases and J dropped 8; count of bases not matched to a gene: 12. This CDR3 has 14 amino acids. CDR3 nucleotides: TGTGCCACTTCCACAGGGGGCGCAAAAGATGAGCAGTTCTTC. It yields the protein CATSTGGAKDEQFF.

V and J are TRBV19 and TRBJ1-3; D remains ambiguous. Germline V gene lookup returns CDR1 LNHDA and CDR2 SQIVND (reference sequence). The CDR3 consists of 14 residues. The V end lost 7 bases, the J end lost 1 base, and 11 bases lay between the germline ends. The CDR3 here is CASKPGPSGNTIYF. The CDR3 nucleotides are TGTGCCAGTAAACCAGGTCCTTCTGGAAACACCATATATTTT.